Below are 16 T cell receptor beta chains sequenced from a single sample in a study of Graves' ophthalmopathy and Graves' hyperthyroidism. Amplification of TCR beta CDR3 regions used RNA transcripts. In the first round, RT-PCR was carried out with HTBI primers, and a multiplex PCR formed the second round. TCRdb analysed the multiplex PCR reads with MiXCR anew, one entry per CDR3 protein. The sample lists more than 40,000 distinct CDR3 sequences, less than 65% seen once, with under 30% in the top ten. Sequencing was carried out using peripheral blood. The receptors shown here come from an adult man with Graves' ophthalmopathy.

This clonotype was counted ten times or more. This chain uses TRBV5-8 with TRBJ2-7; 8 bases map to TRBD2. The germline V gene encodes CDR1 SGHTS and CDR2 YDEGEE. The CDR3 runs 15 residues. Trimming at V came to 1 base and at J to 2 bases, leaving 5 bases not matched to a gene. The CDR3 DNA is TGTGCCAGCAGCTTGACCGGGAGGGCCCCCTACGAGCAGTACTTC. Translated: CASSLTGRAPYEQYF.

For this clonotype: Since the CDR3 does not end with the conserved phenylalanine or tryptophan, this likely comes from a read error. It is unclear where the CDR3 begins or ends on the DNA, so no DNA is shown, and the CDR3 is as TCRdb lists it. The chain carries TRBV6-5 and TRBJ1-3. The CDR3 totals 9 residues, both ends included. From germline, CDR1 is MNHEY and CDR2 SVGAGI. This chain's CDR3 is CASSYSRGS.

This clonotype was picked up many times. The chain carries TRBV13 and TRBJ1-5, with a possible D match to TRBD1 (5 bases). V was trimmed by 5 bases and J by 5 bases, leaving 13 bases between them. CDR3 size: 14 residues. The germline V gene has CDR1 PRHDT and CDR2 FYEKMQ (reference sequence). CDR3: CASSVGPQDQPQHF. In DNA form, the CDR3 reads TGTGCCAGCAGCGTGGGACCGCAGGATCAGCCCCAGCATTTT. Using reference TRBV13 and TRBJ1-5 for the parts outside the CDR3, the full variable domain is AAGVIQSPRHLIKEKRETATLKCYPIPRHDTVYWYQQGPGQDPQFLISFYEKMQSDKGSIPDRFSAQQFSDYHSELNMSSLELGDSALYFCASSVGPQDQPQHFGDGTRLSIL.

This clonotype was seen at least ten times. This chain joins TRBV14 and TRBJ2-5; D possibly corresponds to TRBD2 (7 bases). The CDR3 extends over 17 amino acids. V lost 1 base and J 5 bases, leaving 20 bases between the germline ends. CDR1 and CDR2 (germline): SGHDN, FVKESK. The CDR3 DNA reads TGTGCCAGCAGCCAAGGAAGCCCACGGGGGGCTCGTGAGACCCAGTACTTC. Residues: CASSQGSPRGARETQYF.

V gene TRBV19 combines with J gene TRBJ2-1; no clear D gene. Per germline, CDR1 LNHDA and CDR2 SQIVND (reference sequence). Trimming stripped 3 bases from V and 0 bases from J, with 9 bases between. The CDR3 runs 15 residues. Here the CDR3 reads CASSIQSSSYNEQFF. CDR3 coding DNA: TGTGCCAGTAGTATTCAGAGCAGCTCCTACAATGAGCAGTTCTTC.

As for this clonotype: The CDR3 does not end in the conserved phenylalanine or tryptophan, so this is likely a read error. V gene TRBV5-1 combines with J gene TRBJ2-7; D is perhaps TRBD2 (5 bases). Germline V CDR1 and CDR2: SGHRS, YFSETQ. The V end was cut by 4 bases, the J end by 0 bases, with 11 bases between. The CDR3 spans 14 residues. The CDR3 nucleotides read TGCGCCAGCAGCAGAACCGGGAACTCCTACGAGCAGTACTCC. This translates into CASSRTGNSYEQYS.

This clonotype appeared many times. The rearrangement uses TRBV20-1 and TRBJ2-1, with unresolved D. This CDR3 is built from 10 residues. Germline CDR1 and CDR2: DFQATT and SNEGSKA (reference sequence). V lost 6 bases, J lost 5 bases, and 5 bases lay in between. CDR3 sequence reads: CSAGHNEQFF. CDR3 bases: TGCAGTGCCGGCCACAATGAGCAGTTCTTC.

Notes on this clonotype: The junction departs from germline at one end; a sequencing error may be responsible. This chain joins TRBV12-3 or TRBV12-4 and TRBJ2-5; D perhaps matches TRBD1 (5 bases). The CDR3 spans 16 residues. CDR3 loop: CASSLGSWQGVETQYF. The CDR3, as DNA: TGTGCCAGCAGCTTAGGGTCTTGGCAGGGTGTGGAGACCCAGTACTTC.

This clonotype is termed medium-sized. CDR3 DNA: TGTGCCAGCAGTTCTCTACAGGCCGATCTGAACACTGAAGCTTTCTTT. Residues: CASSSLQADLNTEAFF. The V and J genes are TRBV12-3 or TRBV12-4 and TRBJ1-1; a weak D match, TRBD1 (5 bases). The CDR3 length is 16 residues. The V and J ends lost 4 bases and 0 bases respectively, with 15 bases between them.

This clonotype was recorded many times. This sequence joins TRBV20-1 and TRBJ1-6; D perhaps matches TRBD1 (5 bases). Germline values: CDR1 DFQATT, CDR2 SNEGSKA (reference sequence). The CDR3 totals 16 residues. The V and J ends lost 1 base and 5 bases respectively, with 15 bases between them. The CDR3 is CSARAEVGGNNSPLHF. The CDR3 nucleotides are TGCAGTGCTAGAGCTGAGGTCGGGGGTAATAATTCACCCCTCCACTTT.

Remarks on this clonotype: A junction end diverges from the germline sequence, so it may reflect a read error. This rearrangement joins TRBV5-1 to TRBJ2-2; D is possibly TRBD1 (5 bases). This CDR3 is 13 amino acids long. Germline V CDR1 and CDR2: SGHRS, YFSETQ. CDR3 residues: CASSLVGAGELFF. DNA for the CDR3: TGTGCCAGCAGCTTAGTAGGGGCCGGGGAGCTGTTTTTT.

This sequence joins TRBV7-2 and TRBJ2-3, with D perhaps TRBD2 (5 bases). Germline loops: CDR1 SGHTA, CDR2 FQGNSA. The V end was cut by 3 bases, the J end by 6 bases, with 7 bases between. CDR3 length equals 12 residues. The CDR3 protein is CASSFEGDTQYF. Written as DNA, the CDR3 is TGTGCCAGCAGCTTCGAGGGTGATACGCAGTATTTT.

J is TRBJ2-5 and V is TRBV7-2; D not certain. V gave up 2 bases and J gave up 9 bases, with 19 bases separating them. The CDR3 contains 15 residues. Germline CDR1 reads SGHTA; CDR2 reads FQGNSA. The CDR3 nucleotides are TGTGCCAGCAGCTTATTAGGGCGTGTAGATCAGCCCCAGTACTTC. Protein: CASSLLGRVDQPQYF.

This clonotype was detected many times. CDR3 sequence: CSAMDRETNEKLFF. The CDR3 DNA reads TGCAGTGCTATGGACAGGGAAACTAATGAAAAACTGTTTTTT. This chain connects TRBV20-1 to TRBJ1-4, with 8 bases aligning to TRBD1. From germline, CDR1 is DFQATT and CDR2 SNEGSKA (reference sequence). V lost 4 bases to trimming and J lost 1 base; unmatched junction nucleotides: 2. The CDR3 is 14 residues long.

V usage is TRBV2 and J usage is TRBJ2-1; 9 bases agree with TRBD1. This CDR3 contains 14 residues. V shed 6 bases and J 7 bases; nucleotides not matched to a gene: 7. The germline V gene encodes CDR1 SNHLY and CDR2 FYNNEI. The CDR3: CASRGTGGVNEQFF. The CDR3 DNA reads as TGTGCCAGCAGGGGAACAGGGGGCGTGAATGAGCAGTTCTTC.

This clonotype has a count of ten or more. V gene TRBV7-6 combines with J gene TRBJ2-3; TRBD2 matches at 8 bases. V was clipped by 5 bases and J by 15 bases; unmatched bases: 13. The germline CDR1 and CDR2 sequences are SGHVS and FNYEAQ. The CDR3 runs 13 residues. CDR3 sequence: CASSPLPREGHYF. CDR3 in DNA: TGTGCCAGCAGCCCCCTGCCCCGGGAGGGCCATTATTTT.